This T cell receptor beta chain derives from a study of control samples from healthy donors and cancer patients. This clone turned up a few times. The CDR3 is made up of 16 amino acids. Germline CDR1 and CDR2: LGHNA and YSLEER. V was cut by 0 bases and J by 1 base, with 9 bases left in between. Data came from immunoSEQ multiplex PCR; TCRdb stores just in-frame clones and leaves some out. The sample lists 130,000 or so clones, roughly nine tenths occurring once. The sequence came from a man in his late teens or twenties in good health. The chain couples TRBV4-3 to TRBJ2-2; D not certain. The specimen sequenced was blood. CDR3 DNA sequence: TGCGCCAGCAGCCAAGATTCGGCCAAGAACACCGGGGAGCTGTTTTTT. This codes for CASSQDSAKNTGELFF.